Listed below are T cell receptor beta chains from one sample, sequenced in a study of shared clonotypes between healthy human individuals. Profiled with immunoSEQ multiplex PCR; TCRdb holds only in-frame clones, not every one. The table records a few hundred thousand clones, around 78% of them present only once. Sequencing used PBMCs. Every receptor here comes from a woman in her forties in good health. Some clones in this sample may be carry-over from other donors' samples. CDR3s include the opening cysteine and the closing phenylalanine or tryptophan. Each record gives: clone size, J gene, D gene, CDR3 length, V gene, CDR3 protein, CDR3 DNA. D genes are given only for firm matches. A row's size may be missing; if present it is once, few, many or a size class.

>once|TRBJ2-7|TRBD1|16|TRBV6-5
CASSYSRTGQTYEQYF
TGTGCCAGCAGTTACTCCCGGACAGGACAGACCTACGAGCAGTACTTC
>NA|TRBJ2-1|TRBD2|15|TRBV10-2
CATGGKREGLNEQFF
TGCGCCACCGGGGGGAAGCGGGAGGGCCTGAATGAGCAGTTCTTC
>NA|TRBJ2-1|TRBD2|14|TRBV5-1
CASSPLAGHNEQFF
TGCGCCAGCAGCCCACTAGCGGGACACAATGAGCAGTTCTTC
>NA|TRBJ1-1|NA|16|TRBV18
CASSPRVGTGNTEAFF
TGTGCCAGCTCACCACGGGTCGGGACTGGCAACACTGAAGCTTTCTTT
>NA|TRBJ1-2|NA|17|TRBV7-2
CASSLLRRGTPNYGYTF
TGTGCCAGCAGCTTACTCAGGCGCGGAACACCTAACTATGGCTACACCTTC
>NA|TRBJ2-7|TRBD2|14|TRBV19
CASSPGLAGYEQYF
TGTGCCAGTAGTCCGGGACTAGCGGGCTACGAGCAGTACTTC
>NA|TRBJ2-5|NA|13|TRBV7-2
CASSLARREAQYF
TGTGCCAGCAGCTTAGCTAGGAGGGAGGCCCAGTACTTC
>NA|TRBJ2-1|NA|14|TRBV5-1
CASNLVPGSNEQFF
TGCGCCAGCAACTTGGTCCCGGGTTCCAATGAGCAGTTCTTC
>NA|TRBJ2-7|TRBD1|13|TRBV6-6
CASQGRGPYEQYF
TGTGCCAGCCAGGGCAGGGGGCCGTACGAGCAGTACTTC
>NA|TRBJ2-1|TRBD2|16|TRBV4-2
CASSPRGGSSYNEQFF
TGTGCCAGCAGCCCCCGGGGGGGCTCCTCCTACAATGAGCAGTTCTTC
>NA|TRBJ1-1|NA|14|TRBV7-2
CASSLGGSGTEAFF
TGTGCCAGCAGCTTAGGGGGGAGCGGCACTGAAGCTTTCTTT
>NA|TRBJ1-4|TRBD1|16|TRBV7-9
CASSSGGTGITEKLFF
TGTGCCAGCAGCAGTGGGGGGACAGGCATAACGGAAAAACTGTTTTTT
>NA|TRBJ2-4|NA|14|TRBV9
CASSQGNSGNIQYF
TGTGCCAGCAGCCAGGGGAATAGTGGGAACATTCAGTACTTC
>NA|TRBJ2-7|TRBD2|14|TRBV19
CASRTSGSSYEQYF
TGTGCCAGTAGGACTAGCGGGAGTTCCTACGAGCAGTACTTC
>NA|TRBJ1-2|TRBD1|14|TRBV7-6
CASSRDRGISGYTF
TGTGCCAGCAGCCGGGACAGGGGGATTAGTGGCTACACCTTC
>few|TRBJ2-1|TRBD1|18|TRBV7-2
CASSLAPYRGRGHNEQFF
TGTGCCAGCAGCTTAGCCCCATACAGGGGGCGGGGGCACAATGAGCAGTTCTTC
>NA|TRBJ2-1|NA|16|TRBV7-3
CASSLNGGAISNEQFF
TGTGCCAGCAGCTTAAATGGGGGAGCAATTTCAAATGAGCAGTTCTTC
>NA|TRBJ2-7|TRBD2|16|TRBV7-9
CASSPGGGGRPYEQYF
TGTGCCAGCAGCCCCGGAGGCGGGGGGCGCCCCTACGAGCAGTACTTC
>many|TRBJ2-7|NA|13|TRBV10-2
CASGEWHYYEQYF
TGCGCCAGCGGTGAATGGCACTACTACGAGCAGTACTTC
>NA|TRBJ2-3|NA|16|TRBV6-1
CASSEGSLGPTDTQYF
TGTGCCAGCAGTGAAGGGAGCTTGGGCCCCACAGATACGCAGTATTTT
>few|TRBJ1-1|NA|13|TRBV6-6
CASSFGWDTEAFF
TGTGCCAGCAGTTTCGGATGGGACACTGAAGCTTTCTTT
>NA|TRBJ1-4|NA|11|TRBV7-2
CASSLSEKLFF
TGTGCCAGCAGCTTATCCGAAAAACTGTTTTTT
>NA|TRBJ1-1|TRBD1|16|TRBV4-2
CASSLNPGTGNTEAFF
TGTGCCAGCAGCCTAAACCCCGGGACAGGGAACACTGAAGCTTTCTTT
>NA|TRBJ2-1|NA|15|TRBV21-1
CASSVSGLEYNEQFF
TGTGCCAGTTCGGTGTCGGGACTGGAGTACAATGAGCAGTTCTTC
>NA|TRBJ2-4|NA|16|TRBV27
CASSPRNTGAKNIQYF
TGTGCCAGCAGTCCCCGGAACACCGGAGCCAAAAACATTCAGTACTTC
>NA|TRBJ2-3|TRBD2|15|TRBV9
CASSVQAGAADTQYF
TGTGCCAGCAGCGTACAAGCGGGAGCAGCCGATACGCAGTATTTT
>NA|TRBJ1-1|NA|13|TRBV2
CASQFSGGTEAFF
TGTGCCAGCCAGTTTTCTGGAGGGACTGAAGCTTTCTTT
>NA|TRBJ2-1|TRBD1|15|TRBV5-8
CASSFGTGPHNEQFF
TGTGCCAGCAGCTTCGGGACAGGGCCACACAATGAGCAGTTCTTC
>NA|TRBJ2-5|NA|16|TRBV9
CASSEAGGRGTETQYF
TGTGCCAGCAGCGAGGCTGGGGGGAGAGGTACGGAGACCCAGTACTTC
>NA|TRBJ2-1|TRBD2|19|TRBV15
CATSRNHVRGRAVYNEQFF
TGTGCCACCAGCAGAAATCATGTGCGGGGGAGGGCCGTCTACAATGAGCAGTTCTTC
>NA|TRBJ2-2|NA|15|TRBV19
CASRVWRDYTGELFF
TGTGCCAGTAGGGTCTGGCGGGATTACACCGGGGAGCTGTTTTTT
>once|TRBJ2-3|TRBD2|15|TRBV5-4
CASSWTSGRSDTQYF
TGTGCCAGCAGCTGGACTAGCGGGAGATCAGATACGCAGTATTTT
>NA|TRBJ1-1|NA|12|TRBV18
CASSSDSYEAFF
TGTGCCAGCTCATCCGACAGTTATGAAGCTTTCTTT
>NA|TRBJ2-1|TRBD2|15|TRBV5-4
CASSPSGTLYNEQFF
TGTGCCAGCAGCCCTAGCGGGACATTGTACAATGAGCAGTTCTTC
>many|TRBJ2-5|TRBD1|13|TRBV5-1
CASSEGGPETQYF
TGCGCCAGCAGCGAAGGGGGCCCAGAGACCCAGTACTTC
>NA|TRBJ2-1|NA|14|TRBV5-1
CASRPGTPGEEQFF
TGCGCCAGCAGACCCGGGACTCCAGGGGAAGAGCAGTTCTTC
>NA|TRBJ2-1|NA|14|TRBV5-1
CASSLAPPGLEQFF
TGCGCCAGCAGCTTGGCTCCGCCGGGCCTTGAGCAGTTCTTC
>NA|TRBJ2-7|TRBD1|14|TRBV9
CASSLRGDSYEQYF
TGTGCCAGCAGCCTTAGAGGGGACAGCTACGAGCAGTACTTC
>NA|TRBJ2-7|TRBD1|16|TRBV6-1
CASSEGVPGTGYEQYF
TGTGCCAGCAGTGAAGGGGTACCCGGGACAGGCTACGAGCAGTACTTC
>many|TRBJ2-5|NA|15|TRBV28
CASSLTGPQSETQYF
TGTGCCAGCAGTTTAACGGGCCCACAATCGGAGACCCAGTACTTC
>NA|TRBJ1-2|NA|15|TRBV4-3
CASSQVVQGDYGYTF
TGCGCCAGCAGCCAAGTTGTACAGGGTGACTATGGCTACACCTTC
>NA|TRBJ2-1|NA|14|TRBV5-1
CASSSTRVNNEQFF
TGCGCCAGCAGCTCCACTAGAGTGAACAATGAGCAGTTCTTC